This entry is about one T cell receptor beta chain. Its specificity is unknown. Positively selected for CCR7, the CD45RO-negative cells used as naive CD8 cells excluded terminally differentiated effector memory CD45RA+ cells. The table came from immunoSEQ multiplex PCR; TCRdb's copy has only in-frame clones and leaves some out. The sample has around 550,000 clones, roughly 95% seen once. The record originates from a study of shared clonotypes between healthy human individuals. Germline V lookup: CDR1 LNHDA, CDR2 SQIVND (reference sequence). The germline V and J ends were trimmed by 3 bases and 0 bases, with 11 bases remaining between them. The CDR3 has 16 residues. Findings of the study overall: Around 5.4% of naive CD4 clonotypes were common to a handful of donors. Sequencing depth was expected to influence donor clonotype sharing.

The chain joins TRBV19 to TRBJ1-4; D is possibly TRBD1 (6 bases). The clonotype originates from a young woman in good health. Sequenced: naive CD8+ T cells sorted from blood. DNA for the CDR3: TGTGCCAGTAGTATGGGGGGGGCCGCAACTAATGAAAAACTGTTTTTT. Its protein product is CASSMGGAATNEKLFF.